This entry describes one TCR beta chain. Its cognate antigen has yet to be identified. No base-level quality is on record; no much larger clone is a single base apart. In total, roughly 670 healthy bone marrow donors made up the cohort. At the time of sampling, all cohort members were nominally healthy, though unrecorded immune exposures were likely present. The donor was CMV seronegative and belonged to the group of under 400 seronegative cohort members. Each donor provided a peripheral blood sample, and peripheral blood mononuclear cells were used for TCR beta sequencing. The Qiagen DNeasy Blood Extraction Kit was used to extract genomic DNA from the blood cell samples. The sample belongs to a study of cytomegalovirus exposure and HLA in healthy donors (dated by TCRdb to the late 2010s). Context from the whole study: An earlier analysis of more than 550 of the donors reported approximately 280 Gb of sequence data and around 100 million unique TCR beta sequences obtained from around 180 million T cells. In the later analysis, no new phenotypic data were used to find candidate immune exposures; instead, reliance was placed on TCR beta sequences and their occurrence across donors. Using immunosequencing, the study profiled T cell repertoires from 500 to 800 subjects and related those repertoires to cytomegalovirus serostatus. On average, about 240,000 unique TCR beta nucleotide sequences were sequenced per donor among fewer than 500 genotyped donors of the cohort, with roughly 18% of those sequences being non-productive. All discovery cohort repertoires had been generated on a single sequencing platform. Along with the roughly 610-subject first cohort, a separate validation cohort of about 110 different subjects was used. Typing coverage differed by locus: A, B, C, DRB1 and DQB1 were typed in about 620-640 donors, DQA1 in approximately 520, DPA1 in approximately 600, and DPB1 in about 450. A later genetic analysis used genome-wide SNP genotypes for about 65% of the roughly 700 donors, treating that subset as a discovery cohort. To predict cytomegalovirus infection status, the study combined high-throughput TCR immunosequencing, statistical association of individual TCRs with disease status, and machine learning. Roughly 300 gigabases of sequencing data and about 92 million unique TCR sequences made up an early release that covered around 640 HLA-typed donors. A later analysis re-analyzed previously published TCR beta repertoires from approximately 670 donors and added high-resolution HLA genotyping to study TCR occurrence patterns. Because of strong linkage in the cohort, roughly five DR-DQ haplotypes were treated as single units for association and clustering. Among the approximately 420 genotyped donors, 75% to 90% belonged to the genetic ancestry cluster associated with self-reported Caucasian donors. In an earlier analysis of 587 of the donors, high-throughput TCR beta sequencing was used to judge whether each TCR beta V gene segment behaved as functional or pseudogenic. Donor age, sex, ethnicity and CMV serostatus were collected together with the repertoire data. Both class I and class II loci were covered by HLA typing, at four-digit resolution. The study aimed to test whether signatures of past pathogen exposure could be identified by cataloging public T cell receptors.

The full study reports these points: In this cohort, only TCR beta chains were sequenced, and detectable features were limited by the absence of alpha or paired-chain data. HLA typing was unavailable for some donors at each locus, so association tests used only the typed subset. Across donors, most TCR sequences were observed very rarely, whereas some public TCRs were present in many individuals. V-gene and J-gene trimming of TCR beta chains was associated with a missense DCLRE1C variant in a later genetic analysis, and the association was replicated in an independent cohort. A later analysis found that HLA-associated TCR beta chains were more clonally expanded and had lower generation probabilities than equally common non-associated chains. Specific HLA alleles were associated with roughly 17,000 TCR beta sequences at a false discovery rate of 0.05 in a later analysis. In a later analysis, most CMV-associated TCR beta chains were found to appear HLA-restricted, with HLA associations seemingly driven largely by CMV exposure. The authors suggested that the approach could potentially be generalized to other disease states and immunological phenotypes. Correlated functional status among segregating V segments might reflect linkage disequilibrium, but an unknown experimental factor could not be ruled out. A total of some 180 TCR beta chains were listed by the study as associated with cytomegalovirus. Because the 87-base-pair reads could not distinguish some IMGT-functional V segments, including TRBV6-2 and TRBV6-3, those segments were excluded. According to a later analysis, parvovirus B19, influenza, CMV and Epstein-Barr virus appeared linked to several top co-occurrence clusters. Roughly uniform sequencing depth across donors was assumed in presence/absence analyses, although this assumption may not hold. In an earlier analysis of 450 to 750 of the donors, most TCR beta V segments appeared in productive rearrangements about 87% or about 30% of the time, broadly matching IMGT annotations. According to a later analysis, TCR association rates differed among HLA loci, with DRB1 alleles showing the most associated TCRs and HLA-C alleles showing the fewest. In vitro tests confirmed that a few of the cytomegalovirus-associated TCR beta chains recognize cytomegalovirus antigens. A cluster of highly shared sequence variants was judged likely to be a technical artifact of the sequencing pipeline. The classifier was reported to diagnose cytomegalovirus status with high specificity and sensitivity in both the original and validation cohorts. A further reported finding was that TCR beta sequences accurately predicted the HLA-A and HLA-B alleles for most subjects in the first cohort. According to a later genetic analysis, donors in an Asian-associated ancestry cluster had fewer N-insertions in productive TCRs than the roughly 700-donor mean. Seventeen rarely observed V segments, including chromosome 9 orphons, were excluded from the earlier analysis of several hundred of the donors because counts were too low. For the cohort, immune exposure information was limited to CMV serostatus. Assigning TCR associations to individual alleles was difficult when HLA alleles, especially DR and DQ, strongly co-occurred.

To prepare the library, the immunoSEQ multiplex PCR assay was applied. A mixture of 60 forward primers for TCR Vbeta segments and 13 reverse primers for TCR Jbeta segments was used in the multiplex PCR. The CDR3 region of rearranged TCR beta genes was amplified from genomic DNA by a multiplex PCR assay. Amplified TCR beta libraries were sequenced as 87-base-pair reads on the Illumina HiSeq System. The published analysis was carried out like this. A later analysis counted approximately 74 million unique TCR beta chains across the 666 repertoires, and around 9.9 million of these chains were shared by at least two donors. A nearest-neighbor algorithm error-corrected the raw reads and collapsed the reads into unique sequences, merging closely related sequences to remove PCR and sequencing errors. Alignment of CDR3 sequences to IMGT reference sequences was used to assign V, D and J gene segments. For a sequence to be retained, a match of at least six nucleotides was required to both a V gene segment and a J gene segment. Rearrangements were called productive when the CDR3 lacked stop codons and stayed in frame with V and J; all others were non-productive. CDR3 was defined according to IMGT convention as the region running from the second conserved V-encoded cysteine to the conserved J-encoded phenylalanine. The earlier analysis of approximately 590 of the donors excluded any sequence lacking an unambiguous match to a single V gene segment. An earlier analysis of several hundred of the donors called V segments functional above 56.7% productive rearrangements and segregating when the between-donor standard deviation exceeded 5%. A statistical classification framework was built for diagnosing cytomegalovirus status from the catalog of TCR beta chain sequences. A later analysis assigned V and J genes by comparing TCR nucleotide sequences with IMGT/GENE-DB human TR gene sequences. In a later analysis, CDR3 sequences and most-parsimonious VDJ recombination scenarios were assigned using the TCRdist pipeline. A later analysis defined each TCR beta chain by its CDR3 amino acid sequence plus V-gene family, and excluded reads lacking a unique V-gene family. In a later analysis, a few hundred highly shared, low-generation-probability nucleotide sequences were removed to address suspected cross-contamination and a sequencing artifact. In a later analysis, a clonal expansion index was calculated for each public chain from normalized within-repertoire ranks of inferred template counts. In a later analysis, generation probabilities were computed with a VDJ recombination model fitted to out-of-frame rearrangements, and the resulting probabilities were checked against IGoR. A later analysis scored TCR-TCR, TCR-HLA and TCR-CMV co-occurrence with hypergeometric tests, applying a repertoire-size bias correction to TCR pairs. In a later analysis, false discovery rates were estimated by permuting HLA or CMV assignments 20 times. In a later analysis, co-occurring TCRs were grouped using DBSCAN, with TCRdist sequence similarity added in when clustering inside HLA-allele-positive subsets. Repertoires with fewer than 30,000 or more than 120,000 public chains, plus five repertoires with anomalous nucleotide sharing, were excluded from co-occurrence clustering. In TCRdb, the immuneACCESS table is reduced to in-frame sequences with V and J assigned. These tables do not hold every clone; where another copy was compared, an unresolved V gene accounts for under half, and the others remain unexplained. For V, J and clone size, that table is used; D and trimming come from the DNA. This sample comprises about 140,000 clones, nearly 80% of them detected only once. Roughly 14% of the sample lies in the top ten.

Inclusive of the bounding cysteine and phenylalanine, the CDR3 is 17 residues long. This entry keeps only the CDR3 DNA: 51 bases, framed from base 1. V is pruned by 3 bases and J by 2 bases, leaving 8 bases of the junction without a gene match. CDR1 and CDR2 were assigned from the germline V gene (reference sequence) as MNHEY and SMNVEV. The chain is assembled from TRBV27 and TRBJ2-2; TRBD2 fits 8 bases in the junction. The source is a woman in her thirties or forties in good health and CMV-seronegative. Sequenced: PBMCs. CDR3 protein: CASSFQAGGGNTGELFF. At the DNA level, the sequence is TGTGCCAGCAGTTTCCAGGCGGGAGGAGGCAACACCGGGGAGCTGTTTTTT.